The clone carrying this T cell receptor beta chain has just one count. Its target is unknown. These data belong to a study of T cell repertoires in cytomegalovirus infection. At the level of the study: Both a matching HLA type and CMV infection were indicated by public TCR beta signatures. Study-wide points: Cumulated frequencies of public TCR beta families served to identify carriers of CMV plus the relevant HLA.

Germline V gene lookup returns CDR1 ENHRY and CDR2 SYGVKD. Trimming stripped 8 bases from V and 2 bases from J, with 14 bases between. The CDR3 totals 14 residues. Using its own MiXCR run on the reads, TCRdb lists one record per CDR3 protein. The table has roughly 600,000 distinct CDR3 sequences, 24% seen once; the top ten hold 7.5% to 9%. Sequenced input: CD8+ T cells from PBMCs. This sequence joins TRBV10-3 and TRBJ2-3, with D possibly being TRBD1 or TRBD2 (6 bases each). The clonotype comes from a human donor in good health (CMV status not recorded). Some clones in this sample may be carry-over from other donors' samples. CDR3 residues: CAIESGASTDTQYF. CDR3 coding DNA: TGTGCCATCGAGTCGGGGGCCTCCACAGATACGCAGTATTTT.